These 7 T cell receptor beta chains were sequenced from one sample in a study of control samples from healthy donors and cancer patients. Assay used: immunoSEQ multiplex PCR; TCRdb lists only in-frame clones, some missing. The sample carries approximately 50,000 clones, around 90% recorded once. Sequencing input: PBMCs. All receptors come from a man in his sixties with head and neck cancer.

The table lists this clone with a few counts. The sample has other DNA sequences that encode this CDR3 too. The chain has TRBV7-2 and TRBJ2-3, with 8 bases that match TRBD1. CDR3 size: 14 residues. From germline, CDR1 is SGHTA and CDR2 FQGNSA. J gave up 6 bases and V 1 base, and 3 bases lay outside the gene matches. Here the CDR3 DNA reads TGTGCCAGCAGCTTAGGACAGGGGCAGGATACGCAGTATTTT. This encodes CASSLGQGQDTQYF.

The chain joins TRBV7-6 to TRBJ1-4; D gene ambiguous. The germline V gene has CDR1 SGHVS and CDR2 FNYEAQ. This CDR3 has 14 residues. Trimming took 3 bases from V and 4 from J, leaving 9 bases between them. CDR3 region: CASSFELGNEKLFF. The CDR3 coding sequence is TGTGCCAGCAGCTTTGAGTTGGGTAATGAAAAACTGTTTTTT.

The chain combines TRBV5-1 with TRBJ2-7, with TRBD2 matching over 10 bases. Losses at the gene ends were 6 bases for V and 5 bases for J; bases not matched to a gene: 8. This CDR3 has 14 residues. Per the germline V gene, CDR1 is SGHRS and CDR2 is YFSETQ. The chain's CDR3 is CASNRLAGAHEQYF. CDR3 nucleotides: TGCGCCAGCAATAGGCTAGCGGGGGCCCACGAGCAGTACTTC.

A few counts support this clone. This chain uses TRBV2 with TRBJ1-1, with a weak D call TRBD1 (5 bases). CDR3 length: 14 residues. V was pared by 1 base and J by 5 bases, with 11 bases between. CDR1 and CDR2 from the germline V gene are SNHLY and FYNNEI. The CDR3 DNA sequence: TGTGCCAGCAGTGAAGAGGGGCGCAGGACTGAAGCTTTCTTT. It specifies CASSEEGRRTEAFF.

This clone occurred once. V gene TRBV19 combines with J gene TRBJ2-7, with D possibly being TRBD2 (5 bases). This CDR3 is 15 amino acids long. From germline, CDR1 is LNHDA and CDR2 SQIVND (reference sequence). V gave up 1 base and J gave up 2 bases, with 12 bases separating them. CDR3 sequence (DNA): TGTGCCAGTAGTATAGTAGGAGGCCAGACCTACGAGCAGTACTTC. Its translation: CASSIVGGQTYEQYF. The full variable domain, its missing parts supplied by reference TRBV19 and TRBJ2-7, is DGGITQSPKYLFRKEGQNVTLSCEQNLNHDAMYWYRQDPGQGLRLIYYSQIVNDFQKGDIAEGYSVSREKKESFPLTVTSAQKNPTAFYLCASSIVGGQTYEQYFGPGTRLTVT.

The J gene is TRBJ1-1, the V gene TRBV27, with 7 bases matching TRBD1. This CDR3 has 16 residues. The V segment lost 4 bases and the J segment 0 bases; nucleotides outside the gene matches: 8. CDR1 is MNHEY, CDR2 SMNVEV, per germline (reference sequence). The CDR3 region has the DNA TGTGCCAGCAGTTCAGGGGGAGCGACCCTGAACACTGAAGCTTTCTTT. It specifies CASSSGGATLNTEAFF.

The chain links TRBV11-2 to TRBJ2-3, with 8 bases identical to TRBD2. V trimming: 0 bases; J trimming: 6 bases; junction bases outside the gene matches: 2. This CDR3 has 14 amino acids. CDR1 SGHAT and CDR2 FQNNGV come from the germline V gene. The CDR3 sequence is CASSLDRTSDTQYF. The CDR3 DNA is TGTGCCAGCAGCTTAGATCGGACTAGCGATACGCAGTATTTT.